This T cell receptor beta chain originates from a study of OX40 agonist ivuxolimab in advanced cancers. The CDR3 covers 14 residues. Germline V gene data show CDR1 as SGHKS and CDR2 as YYEKEE (reference sequence). Trimming took 5 bases from V and 8 from J; bases not matched to a gene: 8. The repertoire was sequenced with immunoSEQ multiplex PCR; TCRdb's copy has only in-frame clones and lacks some. This table has about 71,000 clones, 86% appearing once. The sequences come from CD4+ or CD8+ T cells sorted from blood, collected in a trial of the OX40 agonist ivuxolimab. This TCR was sampled from an adult with an advanced solid tumor such as melanoma, head and neck, liver or kidney cancer. The rearrangement links TRBV5-5 to TRBJ2-1; 9 nucleotides line up with TRBD1. The DNA of the CDR3 is TGTGCCAGCAGGGATGGACAGGGGAGCGATGAGCAGTTCTTC. Translating gives CASRDGQGSDEQFF. The whole variable domain, filled in from reference TRBV5-5 and TRBJ2-1, reads DAGVTQSPTHLIKTRGQQVTLRCSPISGHKSVSWYQQVLGQGPQFIFQYYEKEERGRGNFPDRFSARQFPNYSSELNVNALLLGDSALYLCASRDGQGSDEQFFGPGTRLTVL.